The clone carrying this TCR beta chain was counted only a few times. Its target is not known. Assay: immunoSEQ multiplex PCR; the TCRdb copy retains only in-frame clones and omits some. The sample lists about 95,000 clones, roughly 89% occurring once. The CDR3 consists of 16 residues. V was clipped by 0 bases and J by 0 bases, with 12 bases between them. The germline V gene has CDR1 LGHNA and CDR2 YNFKEQ. The data are from a study of T cell responses to AZD1222 COVID-19 vaccine. Across the study: Second-dose recipients at about 4 or about 12 weeks were treated as one pooled group.

Points from the study as a whole: Increased Spike-specific TCR breadth and depth were observed after two AZD1222 doses. Mostly white British, mostly female donors; authors suggested clonal diversity may be underestimated. Researchers report vaccine-associated CD4 TCRs spanning spike, with dominance at 160-218 and 743-854.

V usage is TRBV4-2 and J usage is TRBJ2-7; perhaps TRBD2 as D (6 bases). This clonotype originated in an adult in good health. The sequencing used peripheral blood, collected on day 0 of AZD1222 vaccination. The DNA of the CDR3 is TGTGCCAGCAGCCAAGACTTAGGGCGGGGCTCCTACGAGCAGTACTTC. Translated, it gives CASSQDLGRGSYEQYF.